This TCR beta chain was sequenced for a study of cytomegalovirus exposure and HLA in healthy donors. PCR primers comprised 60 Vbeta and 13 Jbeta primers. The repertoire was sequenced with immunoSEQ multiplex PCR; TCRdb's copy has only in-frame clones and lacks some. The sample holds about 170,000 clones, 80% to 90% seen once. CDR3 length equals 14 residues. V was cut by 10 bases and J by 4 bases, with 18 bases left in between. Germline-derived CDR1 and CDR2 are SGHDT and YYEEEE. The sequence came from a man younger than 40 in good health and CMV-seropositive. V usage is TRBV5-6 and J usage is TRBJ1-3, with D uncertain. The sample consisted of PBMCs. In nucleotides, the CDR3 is TGTGCCCAAAAGCGAGGGTCTCCAGGAAACACCATATATTTT. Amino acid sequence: CAQKRGSPGNTIYF.